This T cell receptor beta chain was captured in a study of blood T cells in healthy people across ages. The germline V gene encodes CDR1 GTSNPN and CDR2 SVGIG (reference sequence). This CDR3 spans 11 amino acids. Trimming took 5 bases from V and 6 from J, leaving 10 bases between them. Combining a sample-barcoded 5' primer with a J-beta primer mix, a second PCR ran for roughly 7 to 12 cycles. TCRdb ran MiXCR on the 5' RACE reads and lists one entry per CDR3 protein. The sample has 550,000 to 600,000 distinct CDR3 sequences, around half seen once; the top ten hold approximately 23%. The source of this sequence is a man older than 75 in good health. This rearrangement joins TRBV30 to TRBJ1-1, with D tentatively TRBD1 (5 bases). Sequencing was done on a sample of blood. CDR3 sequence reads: CAWATGPEAFF. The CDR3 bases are TGTGCCTGGGCTACAGGTCCTGAAGCTTTCTTT.